A selection of T cell receptor beta chains follows, all from one sample in a study of regulatory T cells in long-lasting Graves disease. In TCRdb, the multiplex PCR reads were re-called with MiXCR into one record per CDR3 protein. Of 500,000 to 700,000 distinct CDR3 sequences detected, approximately 31% appear once; the ten largest clones hold around 42%. Sample: peripheral blood mononuclear cells (PBMCs), taken when the disease was refractory, from a patient treated with antithyroid drugs. All receptors derive from a female donor with Graves disease. CDR3s include the opening cysteine and the closing phenylalanine or tryptophan. Each record gives: clone size, D gene, J gene, V gene, CDR3 DNA, CDR3 protein. The D gene is left open where the match is weak. Expanded clones get a size class; other rows say once, few or many, or leave the size out.

few - TRBJ2-7 TRBV20-1 TGCAGTGCTCTCAGGGCGCGCAGGTCCTACGAGCAGTACTTC CSALRARRSYEQYF
- - TRBJ2-2 TRBV20-1 TGCAGTGCTAGCTTACGGGGGGCGGTCGGGGAGCTGTTTTTT CSASLRGAVGELFF
few - TRBJ1-2 TRBV7-9 TGTGCCAGCAGTCAAGACAGGACAAGTGCCATCTTC CASSQDRTSAIF
few - TRBJ2-5 TRBV29-1 TGCAGCGTTGAGGAAGGGAGTCAAGAGACCCAGTACTTC CSVEEGSQETQYF
few - TRBJ2-5 TRBV7-9 TGTGCCAGCAGCTTAGAAACCGAGACCCAGTACTTC CASSLETETQYF
- - TRBJ1-1 TRBV3-1 TGTGCCAGCAGCCAAGAAGGTCAGGGGCATCGGAAAAACACTGAAGCTTTCTTT CASSQEGQGHRKNTEAFF
- - TRBJ2-7 TRBV7-9 TGTGCCAGCAGCTTACCCAGTCCCTCCTACGAGCAGTACTTC CASSLPSPSYEQYF
- - TRBJ2-5 TRBV5-4 TGTGCCAGCAGCAACACAGGAAGACTACAAGAGACCCAGTACTTC CASSNTGRLQETQYF
- - TRBJ2-7 TRBV29-1 TGCAGCGTTCTACGGGGCCTTTCCTACGAGCAGTACTTC CSVLRGLSYEQYF
many - TRBJ2-7 TRBV6-1 TGTGCCAGCAGCCCAAGGGACGAGCAGTACTTC CASSPRDEQYF
- - TRBJ1-1 TRBV20-1 TGCAGTGCTAGAGTTCGTGGGCATATTAACACTGAAGCTTTCTTT CSARVRGHINTEAFF
few - TRBJ1-1 TRBV7-9 TGTGCCAGTAGCCAGGGGCGACGGGCTTTCTTT CASSQGRRAFF
- - TRBJ2-7 TRBV29-1 TGCAGCCGTTGCAGGGCTTACTACGAGCAGTACTTC CSRCRAYYEQYF
few TRBD1 TRBJ1-2 TRBV2 TGTGCCAGCAGCGCCTCCGGGACAGGGACCCATGGCTACACCTTC CASSASGTGTHGYTF
- - TRBJ1-2 TRBV6-1 TGTGCCAGCAGCGAACCGATCGCGGTCTATGGCTACACCTTC CASSEPIAVYGYTF
- TRBD2 TRBJ2-5 TRBV28 TGTGCCAGCAGTCAACACGCGGGGGTAGCAAAAGAGACCCAGTACTTC CASSQHAGVAKETQYF
- TRBD1 TRBJ1-1 TRBV29-1 TGCAGCGTTGGGACAGGGGGCGCCGTGGACACTGAAGCTTTCTTT CSVGTGGAVDTEAFF
many - TRBJ1-5 TRBV12-3/TRBV12-4 TGTGCCAGCAGTTTGGCGGGGTATCAGCCCCAGCATTTT CASSLAGYQPQHF
many - TRBJ1-4 TRBV2 TGTGCCAGCAGTGGACCCGGGAGGAATGAAAAACTGTTTTTT CASSGPGRNEKLFF
few - TRBJ1-1 TRBV18 TGTGCCAACTCCCTGCAGGGAGACACTGAAGCTTTCTTT CANSLQGDTEAFF
few - TRBJ1-2 TRBV19 TGTGCCAGTAGGACCACAGGAGGCGGGGGCTATGGCTACACCTTC CASRTTGGGGYGYTF
few - TRBJ2-5 TRBV10-3 TGTGCCATCAGTGAGTCGCTTGGGGCAGGCTCGGAAGAGACCCAGTACTTC CAISESLGAGSEETQYF
- TRBD2 TRBJ2-5 TRBV5-1 TGCGCCAGCAGCTTGCTAGCGGGAGTAGGGACCCAGTACTTC CASSLLAGVGTQYF
- - TRBJ1-1 TRBV12-3/TRBV12-4 TGTGCCAGCAGGTCGGGGGGTGCTGAAGCTTTCTTT CASRSGGAEAFF
- TRBD2 TRBJ2-7 TRBV19 TGTGCCAGCTCGGGACTAGCGGGACGGGAGCAGTACTTC CASSGLAGREQYF
- TRBD2 TRBJ2-2 TRBV20-1 TGCAGTGCTCCACTAGCGGGAGGGCCGAGCGGGGAGCTGTTTTTT CSAPLAGGPSGELFF
many TRBD1 TRBJ2-5 TRBV7-7 TGTGCCAGCAGCTTAGGGATTAGGGACAGCTTCCAAGAGACCCAGTACTTC CASSLGIRDSFQETQYF
- - TRBJ1-1 TRBV30 TGTGCCTGGAACGTTTGGAGGGACACTGAAGCTTTCTTT CAWNVWRDTEAFF
- - TRBJ2-7 TRBV12-3/TRBV12-4 TGTGCCAGCAGTTCCCACGGACAGATCTACGAGCAGTACTTC CASSSHGQIYEQYF
many - TRBJ2-5 TRBV6-1 TGTGCCAGCAGTGAAGGGTACATAAGGGGACCGAAAGAGACCCAGTACTTC CASSEGYIRGPKETQYF
- TRBD1 TRBJ1-2 TRBV30 TGTGCCTGGGGTCGCCCCGGGACAGGGGAAGGCTACACCTTC CAWGRPGTGEGYTF
few - TRBJ1-1 TRBV5-1 TGCGCCAGCAGCCCCAAAATCCGGGTCCTGAACACTGAAGCTTTCTTT CASSPKIRVLNTEAFF
- - TRBJ2-7 TRBV20-1 TGCAGTGCTAGAGATGTCGATGTAGTTCAGGACGAGCAGTACTTC CSARDVDVVQDEQYF
few - TRBJ1-1 TRBV6-1 TGTGCCAGCAGTGAAGATGGTGTTTCGTTCTACACTGAAGCTTTCTTT CASSEDGVSFYTEAFF
- TRBD1 TRBJ1-5 TRBV6-5 TGTGCCAGCAGTTACTCGAAGGGGGCCGGGGGTCAGCCCCAGCATTTT CASSYSKGAGGQPQHF
once - TRBJ1-1 TRBV9 TGTGCCAGCAGCGTAGGGCATGGGGGACGCTACACTGAAGCTTTCTTT CASSVGHGGRYTEAFF
- - TRBJ1-1 TRBV19 TGTGCCAGTAGTATAGATTTGGGGTGGACGATGAACACTGAAGCTTTCTTT CASSIDLGWTMNTEAFF
- - TRBJ1-2 TRBV9 TGTGCCAGCAGCGTAGGGGCAGGGACCTATGGCTACACCTTC CASSVGAGTYGYTF
- - TRBJ1-1 TRBV20-1 TGCAGTGCCCTGGGAGTCGGAGGGGAGTACACTGAAGCTTTCTTT CSALGVGGEYTEAFF
- - TRBJ2-7 TRBV29-1 TGCAGCGTTGAAGATCTTCCCTACCCCTACGAGCAGTACTTC CSVEDLPYPYEQYF
- - TRBJ2-7 TRBV5-5 TGTGCCAGCAGCTTGGTAGATTTATACGAGCAGTACTTC CASSLVDLYEQYF
few - TRBJ1-1 TRBV6-1 TGTGCCAGCAGACAACCCCCAGAGCCTGAAGCTTTCTTT CASRQPPEPEAFF
few - TRBJ2-5 TRBV10-3 TGTGCCACGGGGACTGAGAGGGAGACCCAGTACTTC CATGTERETQYF
- TRBD1 TRBJ1-6 TRBV5-1 TGCGCCAGCAGCCCAGAGGGGGCCTGGGGTAATTCACCCCTCCACTTT CASSPEGAWGNSPLHF
many - TRBJ1-5 TRBV6-1 TGTGCCAGCAGTGATGGCAGGGATAGCAATCAGCCCCAGCATTTT CASSDGRDSNQPQHF
few - TRBJ1-1 TRBV30 TGTGCCTGGAGTGTGAGTCGGACGGCTTTCTTT CAWSVSRTAFF
- - TRBJ2-7 TRBV19 TGTGCCAGTAGTATCCAACAGTCCTACGAGCAGTACTTC CASSIQQSYEQYF
- - TRBJ1-3 TRBV2 TGTGCCAGCAGTGAAGGAAACACCATATATTTT CASSEGNTIYF
- - TRBJ1-2 TRBV7-3 TGTGCCGGCAGCTCTGGGACGGATGGCTACACCTTC CAGSSGTDGYTF
many - TRBJ1-1 TRBV10-3 TGTGCCATCAGTCCAGGGATCGGCACTGAAGCTTTCTTT CAISPGIGTEAFF
once - TRBJ1-2 TRBV20-1 TGCAGTGCCTTAACAGTCGGTTATGGCTACACCTTC CSALTVGYGYTF